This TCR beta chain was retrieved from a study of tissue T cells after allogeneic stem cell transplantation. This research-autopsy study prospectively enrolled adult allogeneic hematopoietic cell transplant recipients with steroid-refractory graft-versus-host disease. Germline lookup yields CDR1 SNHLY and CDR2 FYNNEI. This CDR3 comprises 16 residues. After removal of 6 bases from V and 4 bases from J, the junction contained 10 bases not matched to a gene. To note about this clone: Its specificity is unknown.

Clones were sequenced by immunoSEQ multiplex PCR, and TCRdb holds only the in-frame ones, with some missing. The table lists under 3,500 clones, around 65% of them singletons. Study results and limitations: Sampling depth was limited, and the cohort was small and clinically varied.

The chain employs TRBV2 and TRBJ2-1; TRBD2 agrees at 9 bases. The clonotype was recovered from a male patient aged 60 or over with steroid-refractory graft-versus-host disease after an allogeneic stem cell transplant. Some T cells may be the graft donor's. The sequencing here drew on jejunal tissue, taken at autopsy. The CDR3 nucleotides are TGTGCCAGCAGGGAGCAGATGAGCGGGGGGTACAATGAGCAGTTCTTC. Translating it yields CASREQMSGGYNEQFF.